The 24 T cell receptor beta chains reported below all come from one sample, sequenced in a study of response to subunit inactivated influenza vaccine. Via MiXCR, TCRdb re-called the RT-PCR reads, giving one row per CDR3 protein. The sample carries roughly 700,000 distinct CDR3 sequences, approximately 15% recorded once. Sequencing was performed on PBMCs from blood, taken around 15 days before vaccination. Every receptor here comes from a man between 50 and 59 years old who received an inactivated influenza vaccine.

Here the CDR3 DNA reads TGTGCCAGCAGCCCCGGGACAGGGGACCGACGTGAGCAGTTCTTC. Protein sequence: CASSPGTGDRREQFF. The chain is built from TRBV4-2 and TRBJ2-1; 10 nucleotides match TRBD1. Germline trimming cut 4 bases from V and 9 bases from J; bases unmatched to any gene: 9. Per germline, CDR1 LGHNA and CDR2 YNFKEQ. The CDR3 consists of 15 residues.

This clonotype was seen ten or more times. This rearrangement joins TRBV5-1 to TRBJ2-1; TRBD1 agrees at 8 bases. This CDR3 has 15 amino acids. The germline V gene has CDR1 SGHRS and CDR2 YFSETQ. With V trimmed by 1 base and J by 7 bases, 7 bases remained unmatched. The CDR3 sequence: CASSLQQGVGNEQFF. CDR3 DNA sequence: TGCGCCAGCAGCTTGCAACAGGGGGTCGGAAATGAGCAGTTCTTC.

The chain has TRBV20-1 and TRBJ1-2, with 7 bases matching TRBD1. Germline V gene data show CDR1 as DFQATT and CDR2 as SNEGSKA (reference sequence). The CDR3 is made up of 13 amino acids. Losses at the gene ends were 5 bases for V and 4 bases for J; bases not matched to a gene: 7. CDR3 sequence: CSAGTATPYGYTF. CDR3 in DNA: TGCAGTGCTGGGACAGCTACACCCTATGGCTACACCTTC.

This clonotype came up a few times. This sequence joins TRBV20-1 and TRBJ2-7; a possible D gene is TRBD2 (5 bases). CDR3 length: 15 residues. The V end lost 1 base, the J end lost 2 bases, and 15 bases lay between the germline ends. From germline, CDR1 is DFQATT and CDR2 SNEGSKA (reference sequence). CDR3 sequence (DNA): TGCAGTGCTAGAGCGCTTGGACTGAACACCTACGAGCAGTACTTC. The encoded protein is CSARALGLNTYEQYF.

This clonotype was counted many times. The rearrangement joins TRBV5-1 to TRBJ1-2; no clear D. Germline CDR1 reads SGHRS; CDR2 reads YFSETQ. V was clipped by 0 bases and J by 8 bases, with 11 bases between them. CDR3 length: 13 residues. CDR3 residues: CASSLDQPSGYTF. The CDR3 coding sequence is TGCGCCAGCAGCTTGGATCAACCTTCCGGCTACACCTTC. Supplemented by reference TRBV5-1 and TRBJ1-2, the full variable domain reads KAGVTQTPRYLIKTRGQQVTLSCSPISGHRSVSWYQQTPGQGLQFLFEYFSETQRNKGNFPGRFSGRQFSNSRSEMNVSTLELGDSALYLCASSLDQPSGYTFGSGTRLTVV.

This clonotype was seen ten or more times. The chain combines TRBV10-2 with TRBJ2-7; TRBD2 might be the D (6 bases). Deletions cut 7 bases from V and 3 bases from J, with 13 bases between. The CDR3 extends over 13 amino acids. Germline assignment: CDR1 WSHSY and CDR2 SAAADI. In DNA form, the CDR3 reads TGCGCCAGCATTTACGGTAGCGGCTACGAGCAGTACTTC. Its protein product is CASIYGSGYEQYF.

This clonotype was picked up a small number of times. The V call is TRBV7-2, the J call TRBJ2-1, with 8 bases that match TRBD2. The V gene end was trimmed by 0 bases and the J gene end by 15 bases; junction bases not matched to a gene: 10. The CDR3 has 14 amino acids. CDR1 and CDR2 (germline): SGHTA, FQGNSA. The CDR3 DNA reads as TGTGCCAGCAGCTTAGCAAGCTCCGGGACTAGTTGGTTCTTC. The encoded protein is CASSLASSGTSWFF.

This clonotype was seen repeatedly, ten times or more. The chain employs TRBV12-3 or TRBV12-4 and TRBJ1-2; D call uncertain. The CDR3 runs 12 residues. V lost 5 bases and J lost 4, with 8 bases in between. The CDR3 nucleotides read TGTGCCAGCAGTCATGGATCCTATGGCTACACCTTC. It specifies CASSHGSYGYTF.

The V call is TRBV7-2, the J call TRBJ2-2; TRBD2 matches 9 bases. This CDR3 has 15 residues. Germline CDR1 SGHTA, CDR2 FQGNSA. V shed 1 base and J 6 bases; nucleotides not matched to a gene: 3. CDR3 in amino acids: CASSLVGLASGELFF. As DNA, the CDR3 is TGTGCCAGCAGCTTAGTGGGACTAGCCTCCGGGGAGCTGTTTTTT.

This clonotype has a handful of counts. The chain employs TRBV29-1 and TRBJ2-7, with 11 bases that match TRBD2. V dropped 7 bases and J dropped 7; count of bases not matched to a gene: 6. The CDR3 consists of 12 residues. Germline V CDR1 and CDR2: SQVTM, ANQGSEA. The CDR3: CSAVAGGSEQYF. The CDR3 DNA is TGCAGCGCCGTAGCGGGAGGGAGTGAGCAGTACTTC.

V usage is TRBV5-1 and J usage is TRBJ2-2; D might be TRBD1 (5 bases). The CDR3 consists of 16 residues. The germline CDR1 and CDR2 sequences are SGHRS and YFSETQ. Trimming stripped 0 bases from V and 7 bases from J, with 16 bases between. The CDR3 here is CASSLGQGTVGGELFF. The CDR3 nucleotides read TGCGCCAGCAGCTTGGGGCAGGGTACCGTCGGCGGGGAGCTGTTTTTT. Complete variable domain (other parts from reference TRBV5-1 and TRBJ2-2): KAGVTQTPRYLIKTRGQQVTLSCSPISGHRSVSWYQQTPGQGLQFLFEYFSETQRNKGNFPGRFSGRQFSNSRSEMNVSTLELGDSALYLCASSLGQGTVGGELFFGEGSRLTVL.

The V and J genes are TRBV28 and TRBJ2-2, with TRBD2 matching 10 bases. V shed 8 bases and J 4 bases; nucleotides not matched to a gene: 7. CDR3 length: 15 amino acids. The germline CDR1 and CDR2 sequences are MDHEN and SYDVKM. The CDR3 region is CASELAGGSTGELFF. In nucleotides, the CDR3 is TGTGCCAGCGAGTTAGCGGGGGGCAGCACCGGGGAGCTGTTTTTT. Full variable domain (rest looked up from reference TRBV28 and TRBJ2-2): DVKVTQSSRYLVKRTGEKVFLECVQDMDHENMFWYRQDPGLGLRLIYFSYDVKMKEKGDIPEGYSVSREKKERFSLILESASTNQTSMYLCASELAGGSTGELFFGEGSRLTVL.

This clonotype was seen a few times. The CDR3 bases are TGCGCCAGCAGCCAAGGGGAAAGGGTTGCCGGGGAGCTGTTTTTT. This gives the protein CASSQGERVAGELFF. The genes are TRBV4-3 and TRBJ2-2; D call uncertain. The CDR3 is made up of 15 amino acids. Trimming took off 1 base at V and 6 bases at J, with 12 bases between the two ends. Germline lookup yields CDR1 LGHNA and CDR2 YSLEER.

This clonotype was counted a few times. The chain recombines TRBV7-8 with TRBJ2-5; possibly TRBD2 for D (6 bases). Trimming left V 3 bases short and J 3 bases short, with 8 bases between. Germline lookup yields CDR1 SGHVS and CDR2 FQNEAQ. The CDR3 has 13 amino acids. Here the CDR3 reads CASSLDYKETQYF. CDR3 DNA: TGTGCCAGCAGCTTGGACTATAAAGAGACCCAGTACTTC.

This clonotype was detected a few times. The CDR3 protein is CASSNARGRGETQYF. CDR3 in DNA: TGTGCCAGCAGCAATGCTCGCGGGAGGGGAGAGACCCAGTACTTC. The gene calls are TRBV3-1 and TRBJ2-5; 9 bases are shared with TRBD2. CDR3 length equals 15 residues. Unmatched junction bases numbered 8, after V lost 5 bases and J lost 4 bases. CDR1 and CDR2 from the germline V gene are LGHDT and YNNKEL (reference sequence).

In its sample, this clonotype was seen a few times. V is TRBV20-1 and J is TRBJ1-2; 7 nucleotides align to TRBD1. The CDR3 consists of 14 residues. Trimming at V came to 1 base and at J to 2 bases, leaving 4 bases not matched to a gene. CDR1 and CDR2 (germline): DFQATT, SNEGSKA (reference sequence). In DNA, the CDR3 is TGCAGTGCTAGAGTGCACAGGGGAAACTATGGCTACACCTTC. Translation: CSARVHRGNYGYTF.

The table lists this clonotype with many counts. This chain joins TRBV29-1 and TRBJ2-1, with TRBD1 matching 7 bases. CDR1 is SQVTM, CDR2 ANQGSEA, per germline. With V trimmed by 7 bases and J by 0 bases, 6 bases remained unmatched. The CDR3 sequence is 14 residues long. The CDR3 protein is CSGQRTGSYNEQFF. In nucleotides, the CDR3 is TGCAGCGGCCAAAGGACAGGCTCCTACAATGAGCAGTTCTTC.

This clonotype was seen a handful of times. The chain couples TRBV20-1 to TRBJ1-6, with D hard to call. The CDR3 loop spans 13 amino acids. V gave up 3 bases and J gave up 9 bases, with 12 bases separating them. The V gene's germline CDR1 is DFQATT and CDR2 SNEGSKA (reference sequence). The CDR3 DNA follows: TGCAGTGCTAGTAGGACGGAGATTTCACCCCTCCACTTT. Its translation: CSASRTEISPLHF.

With respect to this clonotype: This may stem from a read error, because a much larger clone lies one nucleotide away. This CDR3 is CASSQQYNEQFF. The CDR3 DNA reads TGTGCCAGCAGTCAACAGTACAATGAGCAGTTCTTC. The genes are TRBV6-5 and TRBJ2-1; D ambiguous. In germline, CDR1 is MNHEY, CDR2 SVGAGI. The V end was cut by 5 bases, the J end by 4 bases, with 6 bases between. CDR3 length: 12 residues.

This clonotype was counted only a few times. The V call is TRBV28, the J call TRBJ1-2; D gene ambiguous. The CDR3 is 13 residues long. Trimming removed 3 bases from V and 1 base from J, with 6 bases in between. Germline assignment: CDR1 MDHEN and CDR2 SYDVKM. The CDR3 nucleotides are TGTGCCAGCAGTTTTGGCAATAACTATGGCTACACCTTC. Translated: CASSFGNNYGYTF.

This clonotype was counted between two and nine times. V and J are TRBV12-3 or TRBV12-4 and TRBJ1-4, with TRBD1 as a possible D gene (6 bases). V shed 8 bases and J shed 7 bases, with 14 bases lying between them. The CDR3 runs to 13 residues. The CDR3 sequence is CASGLRGVEKLFF. The CDR3 DNA sequence: TGTGCCAGCGGCCTAAGGGGGGTTGAAAAACTGTTTTTT.

The chain is built from TRBV3-1 and TRBJ2-3; the D is unclear. Deletions cut 2 bases from V and 6 bases from J, with 9 bases between. CDR1 LGHDT and CDR2 YNNKEL come from the germline V gene (reference sequence). The CDR3 sequence is 13 residues long. CDR3 amino acids: CASSQWRRDTQYF. The CDR3 coding sequence is TGTGCCAGCAGCCAATGGCGAAGGGATACGCAGTATTTT.

The chain has TRBV7-7 and TRBJ2-7, with D perhaps matching TRBD2 (6 bases). The germline CDR1 and CDR2 sequences are SSHAT and FNYEAQ (reference sequence). The ends were cut back, 5 bases at V and 5 bases at J, with 13 bases in the middle. This CDR3 has 13 amino acids. Here the CDR3 DNA reads TGTGCCAGCAGCCATGGGGGAGGCGACGAGCAGTACTTC. It yields the protein CASSHGGGDEQYF.

This chain connects TRBV6-5 to TRBJ1-2; D unclear. Trimming removed 2 bases from V and 2 bases from J, with 12 bases in between. CDR3 length equals 15 residues. From germline, CDR1 is MNHEY and CDR2 SVGAGI. The CDR3 nucleotides read TGTGCCAGCAGTTACCTGAGAGGTACAAACTATGGCTACACCTTC. Amino acids: CASSYLRGTNYGYTF.